The present TCR beta chain was sequenced within a study of cytomegalovirus exposure and HLA in healthy donors. Trimming cost V 4 bases and J 3 bases; bases outside gene matches: 8. Germline loops: CDR1 SGDLS, CDR2 YYNGEE. The CDR3 length is 15 residues. Regarding the study as a whole: Follow-up analysis found HLA locus-dependent TCR association rates, highest for DRB1 and lowest for HLA-C.

The PCR had 60 Vbeta and 13 Jbeta primers. The table came from immunoSEQ multiplex PCR; TCRdb's copy has only in-frame clones and leaves some out. The sample has over 120,000 clones, 80% seen once. A word on this clone: What it binds is unknown.

The sample comprised PBMCs. This receptor was identified in a man aged 50 or older in good health and CMV-seronegative. The J gene is TRBJ1-2, the V gene TRBV9; 8 bases fit TRBD1. CDR3 in DNA: TGTGCCAGCAGCTCAAGGACAGGGTCTGACTATGGCTACACCTTC. It encodes CASSSRTGSDYGYTF.